Shown below are 8 T cell receptor beta chains from a single sample sequenced in a study of T cell responses to AZD1222 COVID-19 vaccine. Repertoires were generated with immunoSEQ multiplex PCR, while TCRdb's copy carries only in-frame clones and drops some. The sample shows around 140,000 clones, 75% to 95% of them seen only once. Sequences were derived from peripheral blood, sampled on day 0 of AZD1222 vaccination. Source of these receptors: an adult in good health.

The V call is TRBV6-6, the J call TRBJ1-2; maybe TRBD1 (6 bases). V was cut by 2 bases and J by 7 bases, with 17 bases left in between. The CDR3 totals 15 residues. The V gene's germline CDR1 is MNHNY and CDR2 SVGAGI (reference sequence). The chain's CDR3 is CASSYEGGRGGGYTF. The CDR3 DNA follows: TGTGCCAGCAGTTACGAAGGGGGGCGAGGCGGTGGCTACACCTTC.

The chain carries TRBV28 and TRBJ1-5, with D unresolved. V was cut by 8 bases and J by 6 bases, with 11 bases left in between. This CDR3 has 12 amino acids. The germline V gene has CDR1 MDHEN and CDR2 SYDVKM. The CDR3 DNA follows: TGTGCCAGCCACGGGGAGCTTCAGCCCCAGCATTTT. Its protein product is CASHGELQPQHF.

The V call is TRBV6-5, the J call TRBJ1-2; 7 bases map to TRBD1. Looked up from germline, CDR1 is MNHEY and CDR2 is SVGAGI. V was clipped by 2 bases and J by 3 bases; unmatched bases: 3. The CDR3 has 14 residues. In DNA, the CDR3 is TGTGCCAGCAGTTACACAACAGGGGACTATGGCTACACCTTC. It translates to CASSYTTGDYGYTF.

CDR3 region: CASSQNRGTSEQYF. In nucleotides, the CDR3 is TGCGCCAGCAGCCAAAATCGGGGTACGAGTGAGCAGTACTTC. The chain has TRBV4-3 and TRBJ2-7; D possibly corresponds to TRBD2 (5 bases). The CDR3 has 14 residues. Germline loops: CDR1 LGHNA, CDR2 YSLEER. V dropped 2 bases and J dropped 7 bases, with 15 bases sitting between them.

The J gene is TRBJ1-1, the V gene TRBV18; D not resolved. The CDR3 spans 14 residues. V lost 5 bases and J 7 bases, leaving 17 bases between the germline ends. Germline CDR1 and CDR2: KGHSH and LQKENI. CDR3 residues: CASSNSGPAHEAFF. DNA for the CDR3: TGTGCCAGCTCAAACTCAGGACCGGCGCATGAAGCTTTCTTT.

A single count supports this clone. This chain links TRBV28 with TRBJ1-6; perhaps TRBD1 as D (6 bases). Between the trimmed V and J ends, which lost 3 bases and 0 bases, there was a span of 6 bases. This CDR3 comprises 15 residues. Germline values: CDR1 MDHEN, CDR2 SYDVKM. The CDR3 region is CASSLDSSYNSPLHF. CDR3 DNA: TGTGCCAGCAGTTTGGACAGCTCCTATAATTCACCCCTCCACTTT.

The V call is TRBV2, the J call TRBJ2-1; D is undetermined. CDR1 SNHLY and CDR2 FYNNEI come from the germline V gene. The germline V and J ends were trimmed by 3 bases and 2 bases, with 8 bases remaining between them. The CDR3 is 14 amino acids. CDR3 loop: CASSDSPTYNEQFF. The CDR3 nucleotides read TGTGCCAGCAGTGATAGTCCGACCTACAATGAGCAGTTCTTC.

Within the sample, this clone is medium-sized (0.01 to 0.1%). J is TRBJ2-3 and V is TRBV25-1, with D tentatively TRBD2 (5 bases). Germline V gene sequence: CDR1 MGHDK, CDR2 SYGVNS. The CDR3 is 16 residues long. Trimming left V 7 bases short and J 2 bases short, with 19 bases between. This chain's CDR3 is CASIEGSGSHTDTQYF. The DNA of the CDR3 is TGTGCCAGCATAGAGGGATCGGGGAGCCACACAGATACGCAGTATTTT.